A selection of T cell receptor beta chains follows, all from one sample in a study. MiXCR was run by TCRdb on the 5' RACE reads, yielding one entry per CDR3 protein. The sample lists tens of thousands of distinct CDR3 sequences; around 24% were seen once. Sequenced sample: tumor-infiltrating Tregs sorted from the breast tumor. These receptors came from a female donor with breast cancer. Both conserved end residues are part of each CDR3. A D gene is named only where the DNA matches it firmly. Not all rows give a size; the values are once, few, many and, for expanded clones, a class.

clone_size: NA
d_call: NA
v_call: TRBV7-9
j_call: TRBJ2-2
cdr3_nt: TGTGCCAGCAGCTTAGAGGGATCTGGCGGGGAGCTGTTTTTT
cdr3_aa: CASSLEGSGGELFF

clone_size: NA
d_call: NA
v_call: TRBV5-1
j_call: TRBJ1-2
cdr3_nt: TGCGTCAGCAGCTCGCGGGACTCCGTCTATGGCTACACCTTC
cdr3_aa: CVSSSRDSVYGYTF

clone_size: many
d_call: TRBD1
v_call: TRBV5-5
j_call: TRBJ1-6
cdr3_nt: TGTGCCAGCACCTCCGACAGGGGAAATTCACCCCTCCACTTT
cdr3_aa: CASTSDRGNSPLHF

clone_size: many
d_call: NA
v_call: TRBV4-2
j_call: TRBJ1-1
cdr3_nt: TGTGCCAGCAGCCAAGACGTCCGTGCTGACGCTGAAGCTTTCTTT
cdr3_aa: CASSQDVRADAEAFF

clone_size: few
d_call: TRBD1
v_call: TRBV27
j_call: TRBJ1-2
cdr3_nt: TGTGCCAGCAGCTTCAGGGGGCTCAATGGCTACACCTTC
cdr3_aa: CASSFRGLNGYTF

clone_size: few
d_call: NA
v_call: TRBV2
j_call: TRBJ2-3
cdr3_nt: TGTGCCAGCAGTGAACTAGACACAGATACGCAGTATTTT
cdr3_aa: CASSELDTDTQYF

clone_size: few
d_call: NA
v_call: TRBV4-2
j_call: TRBJ2-7
cdr3_nt: TGTGCCAGCAGCCAAGTAGGGATACCCGACGAGCAGTACTTC
cdr3_aa: CASSQVGIPDEQYF

clone_size: NA
d_call: TRBD2
v_call: TRBV10-1
j_call: TRBJ2-5
cdr3_nt: TGCGCCAGCAGTGAGCGGGAGGTCCAAGAGACCCAGTACTTC
cdr3_aa: CASSEREVQETQYF

clone_size: few
d_call: NA
v_call: TRBV7-9
j_call: TRBJ2-3
cdr3_nt: TGTGCCAGCAGCTATCCAGCAGATACGCAGTATTTT
cdr3_aa: CASSYPADTQYF

clone_size: few
d_call: TRBD2
v_call: TRBV7-2
j_call: TRBJ2-5
cdr3_nt: TGTGCCAGCAGCTTACGGGCTAGCGGGTTACAAGAGACCCAGTACTTC
cdr3_aa: CASSLRASGLQETQYF

clone_size: few
d_call: TRBD1
v_call: TRBV9
j_call: TRBJ1-6
cdr3_nt: TGTGCCAGCAGCGCCGGGACAGTTAATTCACCCCTCCACTTT
cdr3_aa: CASSAGTVNSPLHF

clone_size: medium-sized
d_call: TRBD1
v_call: TRBV5-1
j_call: TRBJ2-5
cdr3_nt: TGCGCCAGCAGCTTGGCCGGGACAGGGGAAGAGACCCAGTACTTC
cdr3_aa: CASSLAGTGEETQYF

clone_size: NA
d_call: NA
v_call: TRBV7-3
j_call: TRBJ2-3
cdr3_nt: TGTGCCAGCAGCTCCATGACTGCAGATGCGCAGTATTTC
cdr3_aa: CASSSMTADAQYF

clone_size: NA
d_call: NA
v_call: TRBV5-1
j_call: TRBJ2-3
cdr3_nt: TGCGCCAGCAGCTTGATAACAGGCGTTTCGGATACGCAGTATTTT
cdr3_aa: CASSLITGVSDTQYF

clone_size: few
d_call: NA
v_call: TRBV7-8
j_call: TRBJ2-5
cdr3_nt: TGTGCCAGCAGCTTAGACAGGCAAGAGACCCAGTACTTC
cdr3_aa: CASSLDRQETQYF

clone_size: NA
d_call: NA
v_call: TRBV10-3
j_call: TRBJ2-1
cdr3_nt: TGTGCCATCAGTGAGGCCGGGACAGCGGGACTAGTGGAGCAGTTCTTC
cdr3_aa: CAISEAGTAGLVEQFF

clone_size: NA
d_call: NA
v_call: TRBV5-1
j_call: TRBJ2-1
cdr3_nt: TGCGCCAGCAGCGTAAGCGGTTTCTCCTACAATGAGCAGTTCTTC
cdr3_aa: CASSVSGFSYNEQFF

clone_size: once
d_call: NA
v_call: TRBV5-1
j_call: TRBJ2-3
cdr3_nt: TGCGCCAGCAGCCGGAACCCGTTAAGGGGTACTAGCACAGATACGCAGTATTTT
cdr3_aa: CASSRNPLRGTSTDTQYF

clone_size: NA
d_call: TRBD2
v_call: TRBV10-3
j_call: TRBJ2-5
cdr3_nt: TGTGCCATCATGGCTAGCGGGAACCAAGAGACCCAGTACTTC
cdr3_aa: CAIMASGNQETQYF

clone_size: few
d_call: NA
v_call: TRBV9
j_call: TRBJ1-6
cdr3_nt: TGTGCCAGCAGCGTGGGAGGGTTTGATTCACCCCTCCACTTT
cdr3_aa: CASSVGGFDSPLHF

clone_size: few
d_call: NA
v_call: TRBV6-2/TRBV6-3
j_call: TRBJ2-7
cdr3_nt: TGTGCCAGCAGTTCCCACAGGGCCTACGAGCAGTACTTC
cdr3_aa: CASSSHRAYEQYF

clone_size: many
d_call: NA
v_call: TRBV6-2/TRBV6-3
j_call: TRBJ2-4
cdr3_nt: TGTGCCAGCAGTCGAAGTGGGGACCAAAAAAACATTCAGTACTTC
cdr3_aa: CASSRSGDQKNIQYF

clone_size: few
d_call: NA
v_call: TRBV6-2/TRBV6-3
j_call: TRBJ2-7
cdr3_nt: TGTGCCAGCAGTTACTCCTCCCCGACAGCATGGCAGTGGTCATACCAATCCTACGAGCAGTACTTC
cdr3_aa: CASSYSSPTAWQWSYQSYEQYF

clone_size: NA
d_call: NA
v_call: TRBV29-1
j_call: TRBJ2-2
cdr3_nt: TGCAGCGCACAAGTCGCGAACACCGGGGAGCTGTTTTTT
cdr3_aa: CSAQVANTGELFF

clone_size: few
d_call: NA
v_call: TRBV20-1
j_call: TRBJ2-7
cdr3_nt: TGCAGTGCTCTTAGGTCTGGGGCAGGGATGAACGAGCAGTACTTC
cdr3_aa: CSALRSGAGMNEQYF

clone_size: NA
d_call: NA
v_call: TRBV9
j_call: TRBJ2-1
cdr3_nt: TGTGCCAGCAGCGTAGAGGACAGAGAAGACAATGAGCAGTTCTTC
cdr3_aa: CASSVEDREDNEQFF

clone_size: many
d_call: NA
v_call: TRBV9
j_call: TRBJ2-1
cdr3_nt: TGTGCCAGCAGCGTAGCCCTAGCTGATGAGCAGTTCTTC
cdr3_aa: CASSVALADEQFF

clone_size: NA
d_call: TRBD1
v_call: TRBV12-3/TRBV12-4
j_call: TRBJ2-7
cdr3_nt: TGTGCCAGCAGTCCCCTGGGACAGGGTCAGTACTTC
cdr3_aa: CASSPLGQGQYF

clone_size: many
d_call: NA
v_call: TRBV6-5
j_call: TRBJ2-1
cdr3_nt: TGTGCCAGCAGTTACTCTAGGGTTTACAATGAGCAGTTCTTC
cdr3_aa: CASSYSRVYNEQFF

clone_size: NA
d_call: NA
v_call: TRBV7-2
j_call: TRBJ2-5
cdr3_nt: TGTGCCAGCAGCTTAGGACAGAGCGGAGGACAAGAGACCCAGTACTTC
cdr3_aa: CASSLGQSGGQETQYF

clone_size: few
d_call: NA
v_call: TRBV11-2
j_call: TRBJ2-7
cdr3_nt: TGTGCCAGCAGCTTAGATGGGACCCCCGTCTACGAGCAGTACTTC
cdr3_aa: CASSLDGTPVYEQYF

clone_size: many
d_call: NA
v_call: TRBV5-1
j_call: TRBJ1-2
cdr3_nt: TGCGCCAGCAGCTCGATCGTCGGGAATTCGGGCGGCTACACCTTC
cdr3_aa: CASSSIVGNSGGYTF

clone_size: many
d_call: TRBD2
v_call: TRBV20-1
j_call: TRBJ2-1
cdr3_nt: TGCAGTGCTTGGACTAGCGGGACGGGCGGGCAGTTCTTC
cdr3_aa: CSAWTSGTGGQFF

clone_size: few
d_call: NA
v_call: TRBV4-1
j_call: TRBJ2-2
cdr3_nt: TGCGCCAGCAGCCCACGGATCATGGGGAACACCGGGGAGCTGTTTTTT
cdr3_aa: CASSPRIMGNTGELFF

clone_size: NA
d_call: NA
v_call: TRBV12-3/TRBV12-4
j_call: TRBJ1-1
cdr3_nt: TGTGCCAGCAGTTTCCCTACCTTGAACACTGAAGCTTTCTTT
cdr3_aa: CASSFPTLNTEAFF

clone_size: few
d_call: TRBD2
v_call: TRBV4-1
j_call: TRBJ2-1
cdr3_nt: TGCGCCAGCAGCCGACTAGCGGGAGTGGGGAATGAGCAGTTCTTC
cdr3_aa: CASSRLAGVGNEQFF

clone_size: once
d_call: NA
v_call: TRBV2
j_call: TRBJ2-7
cdr3_nt: TGTGCCAGCGGTGAAGCAAGACTATTGTTTCGGTACGAGCAGTACTTC
cdr3_aa: CASGEARLLFRYEQYF

clone_size: NA
d_call: NA
v_call: TRBV5-1
j_call: TRBJ2-2
cdr3_nt: TGCGCCAGCAGCTCGAGACAGGGAGGGAACACCGGGGAGCTGTTTTTT
cdr3_aa: CASSSRQGGNTGELFF